The entry that follows covers one T cell receptor beta chain sequence. V dropped 4 bases and J dropped 4; count of bases not matched to a gene: 4. CDR3 length: 13 amino acids. The germline V gene encodes CDR1 SGHRS and CDR2 YFSETQ. The sample comes from a study of blood T cell repertoires in COVID-19. The data were produced by immunoSEQ multiplex PCR, yet TCRdb's version contains in-frame clones alone and is incomplete. The table shows under 350,000 clones, with approximately 84% occurring only once. The participants were between 18 and 89 years old and came from fewer than 25 US areas. Membership in each cohort depended on participant-reported clinical history. Symptom resolution, clearance, or two negative PCRs marked the recovered donors of Cohort 3.

This TCR was recovered from a man aged 25-45 years who had recovered from COVID-19. The sequenced sample consisted of PBMCs or T cells enriched from blood (not recorded which). The chain recombines TRBV5-1 with TRBJ1-2, with 7 bases that match TRBD1. Here the CDR3 reads CASSVRDSYGYTF. CDR3 nucleotide sequence: TGCGCCAGCAGCGTGCGGGACAGCTATGGCTACACCTTC.